These T cell receptor beta chains were read from a single sample in a study of blood T cell repertoires in COVID-19. The method was immunoSEQ multiplex PCR; TCRdb's version includes in-frame clones alone and lacks a portion of them. This table has about 50,000 clones, about 85% appearing once. Input material: peripheral blood. The receptor set was obtained from a human donor in a cohort sampled during active COVID-19. The CDR3 runs from the conserved cysteine through the conserved F or W. A D gene is named only where the DNA matches it firmly. The size field is filled for only some rows; it gives once, few, many or a size class.

TRBD2	.	TRBJ2-7	TRBV12-5	15	CASGWGGTAGSEQYF	TGTGCTAGTGGTTGGGGGGGTACCGCTGGATCCGAGCAGTACTTC
.	.	TRBJ1-4	TRBV3-1/TRBV3-2	18	CASSQYGGGNRDSRKLFF	TGTGCCAGCAGCCAATACGGTGGGGGTAACAGGGATTCTCGGAAACTGTTTTTT
TRBD1	.	TRBJ1-1	TRBV11-2	13	CASSERGLTEAFF	TGTGCCAGCAGCGAAAGGGGGCTCACTGAAGCTTTCTTT
.	few	TRBJ1-5	TRBV19	15	CASSMGGAQRQPQHF	TGTGCCAGTAGTATGGGAGGGGCGCAGAGGCAGCCCCAGCATTTT
TRBD2	.	TRBJ2-1	TRBV19	19	CASSLSGTSASWYKNEQFF	TGTGCCAGTAGTCTCTCCGGGACTAGCGCCTCCTGGTACAAAAATGAGCAGTTCTTC
TRBD2	.	TRBJ2-1	TRBV10-3	18	CAISESFSGSRLRNEQFF	TGTGCCATCAGTGAGTCTTTCAGCGGGAGTAGGCTTAGGAATGAGCAGTTCTTC
TRBD2	.	TRBJ2-3	TRBV9	16	CASSSSGRGGSDTQYF	TGTGCCAGCAGCTCGAGTGGGCGGGGGGGCTCGGATACGCAGTATTTT
.	.	TRBJ2-1	TRBV7-9	14	CASSLGLESNEQFF	TGTGCCAGCAGCTTAGGGCTAGAAAGCAATGAGCAGTTCTTC
.	.	TRBJ1-1	TRBV11-3	17	CASSDIKRTPSNTEAFF	TGTGCCAGCAGCGACATCAAACGGACACCCTCGAACACTGAAGCTTTCTTT
.	.	TRBJ2-5	TRBV7-6	13	CASSPVIQETQYF	TGTGCCAGCAGCCCAGTAATCCAAGAGACCCAGTACTTC
TRBD1	.	TRBJ1-4	TRBV5-1	16	CASSYPTGTTNEKLFF	TGCGCCAGCAGCTATCCGACAGGGACAACTAATGAAAAACTGTTTTTT
.	once	TRBJ2-1	TRBV2	14	CASRGPGQFNEQFF	TGTGCCAGCAGGGGGCCAGGACAATTCAATGAGCAGTTCTTC
.	.	TRBJ2-1	TRBV7-9	16	CASSLGTGTVDNEQFF	TGTGCCAGCAGCTTAGGGACCGGGACTGTAGACAATGAGCAGTTCTTC
TRBD2	once	TRBJ2-1	TRBV15	19	CATSRGTSGGPSSYNEQFF	TGTGCCACCAGCAGAGGGACTAGCGGGGGTCCTAGCTCCTACAATGAGCAGTTCTTC
TRBD1	.	TRBJ1-5	TRBV7-8	14	CASSWTGDGKSQHF	TGTGCCAGCAGCTGGACAGGGGATGGCAAGTCCCAGCATTTT
TRBD2	.	TRBJ2-3	TRBV2	17	CASSPLNLAGDPDTQYF	TGTGCCAGCAGTCCTCTGAACCTAGCGGGAGATCCAGATACGCAGTATTTT